This T cell receptor beta chain was sequenced during a study of vaccination and CD4 T cells after COVID-19. Regarding this clonotype: Its matching antigen is unknown.

Treatment of the sample: roughly nine-day PBMC culture with coronavirus spike peptide pools or control peptides (ViraFEST assay). After being plated at a few million per well, PBMCs were cultured with about 10 IU/ml IL-2 and about 10 ug/ml peptide pools. This CDR3 is 15 amino acids long. CDR1 SNHLY and CDR2 FYNNEI come from the germline V gene. V was clipped by 5 bases and J by 9 bases, with 17 bases between them. CD4+ T cells that had been cultured provided DNA sequenced with the Oncomine TCR Beta short-read assay. Each CDR3 protein gets one entry after TCRdb re-called the PCR reads with MiXCR. Among some 17,000 distinct CDR3 sequences listed, 60% to 75% were seen once.

The chain employs TRBV2 and TRBJ1-6; no definite D call. This receptor was obtained from a human donor who had recovered from COVID-19. Sequences were obtained from CD4+ T cells from blood, cultured in vitro. CDR3 bases: TGTGCCAGCAGTCGGACGGGGTTGTCGGGTTCACCCCTCCACTTT. It translates to CASSRTGLSGSPLHF.